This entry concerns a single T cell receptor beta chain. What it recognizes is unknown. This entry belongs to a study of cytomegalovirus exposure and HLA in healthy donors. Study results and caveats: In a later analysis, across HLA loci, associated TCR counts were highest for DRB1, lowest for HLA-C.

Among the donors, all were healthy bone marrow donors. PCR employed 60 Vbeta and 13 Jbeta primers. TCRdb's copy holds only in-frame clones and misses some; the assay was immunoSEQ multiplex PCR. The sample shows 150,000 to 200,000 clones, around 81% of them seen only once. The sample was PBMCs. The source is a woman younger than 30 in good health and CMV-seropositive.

The CDR3 protein is CASSQGRGTEAFF. CDR3 DNA: TGTGCCAGCAGCCAAGGGAGGGGCACTGAAGCTTTCTTT. The J gene is TRBJ1-1, the V gene TRBV4-2; possible D gene TRBD1, 5 bases. Germline V lookup: CDR1 LGHNA, CDR2 YNFKEQ. V was shortened by 1 base and J by 4 bases, with 7 bases between the two germline ends. This CDR3 comprises 13 residues.